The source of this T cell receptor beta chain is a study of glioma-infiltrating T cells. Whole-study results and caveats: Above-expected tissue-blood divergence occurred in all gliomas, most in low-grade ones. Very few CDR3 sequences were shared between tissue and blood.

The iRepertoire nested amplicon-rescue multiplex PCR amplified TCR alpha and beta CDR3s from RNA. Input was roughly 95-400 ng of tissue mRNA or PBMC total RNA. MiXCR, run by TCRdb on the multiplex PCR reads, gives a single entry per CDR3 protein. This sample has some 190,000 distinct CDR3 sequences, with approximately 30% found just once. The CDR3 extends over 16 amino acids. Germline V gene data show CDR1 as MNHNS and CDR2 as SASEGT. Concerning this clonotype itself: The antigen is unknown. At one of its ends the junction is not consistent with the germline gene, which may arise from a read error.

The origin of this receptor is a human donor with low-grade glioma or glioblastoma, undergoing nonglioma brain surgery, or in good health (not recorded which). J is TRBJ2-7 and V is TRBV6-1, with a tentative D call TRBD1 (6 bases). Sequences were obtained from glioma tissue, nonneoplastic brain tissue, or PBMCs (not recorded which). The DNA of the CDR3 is TGTACCAGCTTGAACCTCAACAGGGACCTCTCCTACGAGCAGTACTTC. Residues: CTSLNLNRDLSYEQYF.